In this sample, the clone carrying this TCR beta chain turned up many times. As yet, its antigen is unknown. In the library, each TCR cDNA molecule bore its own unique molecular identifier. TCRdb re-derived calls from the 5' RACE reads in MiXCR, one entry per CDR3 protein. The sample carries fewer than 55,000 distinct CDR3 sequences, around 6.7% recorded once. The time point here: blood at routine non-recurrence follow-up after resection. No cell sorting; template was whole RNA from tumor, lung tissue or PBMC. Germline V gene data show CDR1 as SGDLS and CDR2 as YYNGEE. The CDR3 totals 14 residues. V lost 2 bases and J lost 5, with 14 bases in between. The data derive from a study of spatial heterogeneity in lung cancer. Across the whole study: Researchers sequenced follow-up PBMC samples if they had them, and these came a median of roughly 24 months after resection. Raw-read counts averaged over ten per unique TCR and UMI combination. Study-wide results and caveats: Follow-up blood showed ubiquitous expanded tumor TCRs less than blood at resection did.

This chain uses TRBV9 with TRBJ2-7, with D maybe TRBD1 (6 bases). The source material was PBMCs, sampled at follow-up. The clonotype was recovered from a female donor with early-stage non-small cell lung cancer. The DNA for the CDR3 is TGTGCCAGCAGCGTGACCACAGGGCCCCACGAGCAGTACTTC. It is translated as CASSVTTGPHEQYF.